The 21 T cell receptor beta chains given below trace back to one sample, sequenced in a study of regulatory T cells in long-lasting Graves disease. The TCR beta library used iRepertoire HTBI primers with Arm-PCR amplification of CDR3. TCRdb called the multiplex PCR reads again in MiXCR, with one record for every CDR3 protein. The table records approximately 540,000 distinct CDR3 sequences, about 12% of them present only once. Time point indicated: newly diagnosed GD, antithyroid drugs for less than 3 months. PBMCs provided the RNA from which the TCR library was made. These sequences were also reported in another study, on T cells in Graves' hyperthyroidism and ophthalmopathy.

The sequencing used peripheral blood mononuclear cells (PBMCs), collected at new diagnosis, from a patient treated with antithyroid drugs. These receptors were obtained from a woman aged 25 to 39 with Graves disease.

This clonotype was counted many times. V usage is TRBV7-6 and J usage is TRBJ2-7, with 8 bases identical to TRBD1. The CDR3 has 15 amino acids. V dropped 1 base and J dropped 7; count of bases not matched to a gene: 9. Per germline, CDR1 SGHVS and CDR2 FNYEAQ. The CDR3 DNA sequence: TGTGCCAGCAGCTTAGGCCAGGGGGCCTTGGGTGAGCAGTACTTC. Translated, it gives CASSLGQGALGEQYF. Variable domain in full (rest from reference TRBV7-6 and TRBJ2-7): GAGVSQSPRYKVTKRGQDVALRCDPISGHVSLYWYRQALGQGPEFLTYFNYEAQQDKSGLPNDRFSAERPEGSISTLTIQRTEQRDSAMYRCASSLGQGALGEQYFGPGTRLTVT.

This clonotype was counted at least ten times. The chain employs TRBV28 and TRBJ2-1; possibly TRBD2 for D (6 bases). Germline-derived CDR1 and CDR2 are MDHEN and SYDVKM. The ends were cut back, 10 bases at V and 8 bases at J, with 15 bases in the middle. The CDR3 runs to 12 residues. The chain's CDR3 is CATGLGGDEQFF. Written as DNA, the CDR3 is TGTGCCACCGGCCTGGGGGGTGATGAGCAGTTCTTC.

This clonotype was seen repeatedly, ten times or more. Here the CDR3 DNA reads TGTGCCAGTAGTGTTTGGGACAGGGGGGACTATGGCTACACCTTC. It specifies CASSVWDRGDYGYTF. The V gene is TRBV19, the J gene TRBJ1-2, with 11 positions matching TRBD1. J lost 3 bases, V lost 5 bases, and 5 bases had no gene match. CDR1 and CDR2 (germline): LNHDA, SQIVND (reference sequence). The length of the CDR3 is 15 residues.

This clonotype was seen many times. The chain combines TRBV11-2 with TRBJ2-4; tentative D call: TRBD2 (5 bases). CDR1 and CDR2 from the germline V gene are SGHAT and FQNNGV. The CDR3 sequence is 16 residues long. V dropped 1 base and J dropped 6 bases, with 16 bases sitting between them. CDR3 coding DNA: TGTGCCAGCAGCTTAGGCCCGACCCTCCGGGGAAACATTCAGTACTTC. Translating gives CASSLGPTLRGNIQYF.

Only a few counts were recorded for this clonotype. The CDR3 reads CASSIGPWDSEAFF. CDR3 coding DNA: TGTGCCAGTAGTATAGGACCGTGGGACAGCGAAGCTTTCTTT. This chain uses TRBV19 with TRBJ1-1, with TRBD1 matching 7 bases. V shed 1 base and J 8 bases; nucleotides not matched to a gene: 7. Per the germline V gene, CDR1 is LNHDA and CDR2 is SQIVND (reference sequence). The CDR3 has 14 amino acids. Together with reference TRBV19 and TRBJ1-1, the CDR3 gives the full variable domain: DGGITQSPKYLFRKEGQNVTLSCEQNLNHDAMYWYRQDPGQGLRLIYYSQIVNDFQKGDIAEGYSVSREKKESFPLTVTSAQKNPTAFYLCASSIGPWDSEAFFGQGTRLTVV.

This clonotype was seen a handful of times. The CDR3 loop is CASSLNGHSNQPQHF. The CDR3 DNA sequence: TGTGCCAGCAGCTTAAACGGCCATAGCAATCAGCCCCAGCATTTT. The chain links TRBV7-2 to TRBJ1-5, with unresolved D. Between the trimmed V and J ends, which lost 2 bases and 0 bases, there was a span of 8 bases. The CDR3 contains 15 residues. Per germline, CDR1 SGHTA and CDR2 FQGNSA. Full variable domain (rest looked up from reference TRBV7-2 and TRBJ1-5): GAGVSQSPSNKVTEKGKDVELRCDPISGHTALYWYRQSLGQGLEFLIYFQGNSAPDKSGLPSDRFSAERTGGSVSTLTIQRTQQEDSAVYLCASSLNGHSNQPQHFGDGTRLSIL.

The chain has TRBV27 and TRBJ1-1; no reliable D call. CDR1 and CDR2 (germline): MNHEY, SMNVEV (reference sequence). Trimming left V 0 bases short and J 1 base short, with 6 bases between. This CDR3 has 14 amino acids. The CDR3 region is CASSLSEGNTEAFF. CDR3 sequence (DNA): TGTGCCAGCAGTTTATCGGAGGGGAACACTGAAGCTTTCTTT.

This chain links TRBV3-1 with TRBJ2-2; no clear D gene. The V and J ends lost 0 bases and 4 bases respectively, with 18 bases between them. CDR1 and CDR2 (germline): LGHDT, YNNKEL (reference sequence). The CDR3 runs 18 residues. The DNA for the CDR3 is TGTGCCAGCAGCCAAGAATTAAGACTCTGGGCATCCACCGGGGAGCTGTTTTTT. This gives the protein CASSQELRLWASTGELFF.

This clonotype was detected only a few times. CDR3 amino acids: CASSQRGIREDTQYF. As DNA, the CDR3 is TGTGCCAGCAGCCAAAGAGGGATTCGGGAAGATACGCAGTATTTT. The chain is built from TRBV7-9 and TRBJ2-3, with TRBD2 as a possible D gene (5 bases). This CDR3 is built from 15 residues. CDR1 is SEHNR, CDR2 FQNEAQ, per germline (reference sequence). With 5 bases removed from V and 5 bases from J, the gap between germline ends came to 17 bases.

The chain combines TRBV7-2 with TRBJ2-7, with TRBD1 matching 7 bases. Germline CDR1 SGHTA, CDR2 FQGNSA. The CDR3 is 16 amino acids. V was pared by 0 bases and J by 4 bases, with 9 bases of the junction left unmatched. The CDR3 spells CASSLAALGGSYEQYF. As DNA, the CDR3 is TGTGCCAGCAGCTTAGCGGCCTTAGGGGGCTCTTACGAGCAGTACTTC.

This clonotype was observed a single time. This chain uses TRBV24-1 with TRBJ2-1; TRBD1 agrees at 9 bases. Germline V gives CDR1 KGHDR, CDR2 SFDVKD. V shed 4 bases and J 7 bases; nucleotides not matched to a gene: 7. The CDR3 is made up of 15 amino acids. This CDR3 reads CATSEDRGTRNEQFF. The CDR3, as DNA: TGTGCCACCAGTGAAGACAGGGGGACGAGGAATGAGCAGTTCTTC.

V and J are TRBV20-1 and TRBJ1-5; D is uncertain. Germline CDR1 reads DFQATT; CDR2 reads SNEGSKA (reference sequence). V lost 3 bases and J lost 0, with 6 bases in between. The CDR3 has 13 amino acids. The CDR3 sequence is CSARSDSNQPQHF. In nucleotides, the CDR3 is TGCAGTGCTAGGTCCGATAGCAATCAGCCCCAGCATTTT.

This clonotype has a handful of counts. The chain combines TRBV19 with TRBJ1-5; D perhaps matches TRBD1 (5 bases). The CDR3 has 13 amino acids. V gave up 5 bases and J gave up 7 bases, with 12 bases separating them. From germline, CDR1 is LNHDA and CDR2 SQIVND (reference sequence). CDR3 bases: TGTGCCAGTAGTGCCGCCGGGGGGCAGCCCCAGCATTTT. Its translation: CASSAAGGQPQHF.

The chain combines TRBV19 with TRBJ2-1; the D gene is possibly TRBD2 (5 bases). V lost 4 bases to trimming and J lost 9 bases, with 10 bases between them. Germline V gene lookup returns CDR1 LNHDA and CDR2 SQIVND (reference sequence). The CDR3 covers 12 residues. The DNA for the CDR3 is TGTGCCAGTAGTACAACCCGGGGTGAGCAGTTCTTC. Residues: CASSTTRGEQFF.

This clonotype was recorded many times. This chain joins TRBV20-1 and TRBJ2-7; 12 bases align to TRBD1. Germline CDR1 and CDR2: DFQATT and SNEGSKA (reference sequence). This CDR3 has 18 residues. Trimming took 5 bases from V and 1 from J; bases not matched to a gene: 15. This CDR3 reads CSAPPPGQGAEISYEQYF. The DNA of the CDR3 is TGCAGTGCTCCTCCTCCGGGACAGGGGGCGGAGATATCCTACGAGCAGTACTTC.

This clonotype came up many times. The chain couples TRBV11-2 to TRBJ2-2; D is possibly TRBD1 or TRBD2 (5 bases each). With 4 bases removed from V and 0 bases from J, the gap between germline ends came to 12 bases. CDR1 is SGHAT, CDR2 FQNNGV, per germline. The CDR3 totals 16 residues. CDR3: CASSYSRGANTGELFF. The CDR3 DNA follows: TGTGCCAGCAGCTACTCGAGGGGAGCGAACACCGGGGAGCTGTTTTTT.

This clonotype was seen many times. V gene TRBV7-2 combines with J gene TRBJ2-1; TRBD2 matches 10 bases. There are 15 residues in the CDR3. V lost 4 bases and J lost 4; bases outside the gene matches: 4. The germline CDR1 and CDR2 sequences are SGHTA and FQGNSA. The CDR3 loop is CASSSLAGVYNEQFF. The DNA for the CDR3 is TGTGCCAGCAGCTCCCTAGCGGGAGTATACAATGAGCAGTTCTTC.

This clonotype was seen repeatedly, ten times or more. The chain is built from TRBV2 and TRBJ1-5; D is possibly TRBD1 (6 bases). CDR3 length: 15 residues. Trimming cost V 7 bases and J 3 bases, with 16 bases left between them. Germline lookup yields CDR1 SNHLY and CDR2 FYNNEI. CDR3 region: CASTQSLGANQPQHF. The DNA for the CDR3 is TGTGCCAGCACCCAATCGTTGGGGGCCAATCAGCCCCAGCATTTT. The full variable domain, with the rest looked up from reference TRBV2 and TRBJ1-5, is EPEVTQTPSHQVTQMGQEVILRCVPISNHLYFYWYRQILGQKVEFLVSFYNNEISEKSEIFDDQFSVERPDGSNFTLKIRSTKLEDSAMYFCASTQSLGANQPQHFGDGTRLSIL.

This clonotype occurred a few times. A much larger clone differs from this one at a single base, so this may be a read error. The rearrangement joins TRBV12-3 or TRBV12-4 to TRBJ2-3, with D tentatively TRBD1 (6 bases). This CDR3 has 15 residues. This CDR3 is CASSSFTGSTDAQYF. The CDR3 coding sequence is TGTGCCAGCAGTTCCTTTACAGGGAGTACAGATGCGCAGTATTTT.

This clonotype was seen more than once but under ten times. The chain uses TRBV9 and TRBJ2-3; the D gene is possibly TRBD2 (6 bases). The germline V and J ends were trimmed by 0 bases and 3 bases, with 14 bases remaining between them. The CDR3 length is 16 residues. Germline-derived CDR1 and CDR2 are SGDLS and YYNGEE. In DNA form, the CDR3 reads TGTGCCAGCAGCGTAGGGCTAGCGTTTGGGACAGATACGCAGTATTTT. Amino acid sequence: CASSVGLAFGTDTQYF.

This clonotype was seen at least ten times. In DNA form, the CDR3 reads TGTGCCAGCAGTTTACGAGTGGGAGCAAGCTCAAATGGCTACACCTTC. This translates into CASSLRVGASSNGYTF. The chain employs TRBV27 and TRBJ1-2; no firm D call. The CDR3 contains 16 residues. V was clipped by 2 bases and J by 6 bases, with 19 bases between them. CDR1 and CDR2 from the germline V gene are MNHEY and SMNVEV (reference sequence).